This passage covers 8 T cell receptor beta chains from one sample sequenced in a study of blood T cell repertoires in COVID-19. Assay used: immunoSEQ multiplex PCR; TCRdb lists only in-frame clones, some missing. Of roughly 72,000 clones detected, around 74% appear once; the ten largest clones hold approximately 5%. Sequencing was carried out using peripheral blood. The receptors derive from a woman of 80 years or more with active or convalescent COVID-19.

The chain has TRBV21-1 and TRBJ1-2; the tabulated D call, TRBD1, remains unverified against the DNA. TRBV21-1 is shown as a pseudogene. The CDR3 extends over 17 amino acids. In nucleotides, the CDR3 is TGTGCCAGCAGCAAAGAACTCAGGCGTCTGCCGTCGGATGGCTACACCTTC. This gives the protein CASSKELRRLPSDGYTF.

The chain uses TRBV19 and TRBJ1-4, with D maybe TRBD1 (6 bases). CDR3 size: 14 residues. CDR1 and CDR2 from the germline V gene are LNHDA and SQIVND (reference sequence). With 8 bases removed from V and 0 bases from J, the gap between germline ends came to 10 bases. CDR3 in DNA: TGTGCCAGTGGGGGCTTTACAACTAATGAAAAACTGTTTTTT. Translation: CASGGFTTNEKLFF.

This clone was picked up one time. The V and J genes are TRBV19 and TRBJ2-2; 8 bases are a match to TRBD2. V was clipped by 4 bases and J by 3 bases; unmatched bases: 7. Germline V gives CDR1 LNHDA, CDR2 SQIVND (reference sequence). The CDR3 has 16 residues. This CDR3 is CASSRSGRSDTGELFF. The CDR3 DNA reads TGTGCCAGTAGTAGAAGCGGGAGAAGCGACACCGGGGAGCTGTTTTTT.

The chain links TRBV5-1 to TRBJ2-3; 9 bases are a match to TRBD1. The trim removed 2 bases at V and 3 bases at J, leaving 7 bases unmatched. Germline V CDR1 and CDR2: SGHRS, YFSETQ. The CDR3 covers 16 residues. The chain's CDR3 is CASSFGDRVRTDTQYF. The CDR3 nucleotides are TGCGCCAGCAGCTTTGGGGACAGGGTCCGTACAGATACGCAGTATTTT.

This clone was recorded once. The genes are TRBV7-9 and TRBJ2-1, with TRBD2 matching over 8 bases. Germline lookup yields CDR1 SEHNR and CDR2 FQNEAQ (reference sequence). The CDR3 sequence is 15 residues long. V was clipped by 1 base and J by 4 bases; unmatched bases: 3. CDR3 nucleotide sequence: TGTGCCAGCAGCTTAGACGGGAGGGTGTACAATGAGCAGTTCTTC. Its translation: CASSLDGRVYNEQFF.

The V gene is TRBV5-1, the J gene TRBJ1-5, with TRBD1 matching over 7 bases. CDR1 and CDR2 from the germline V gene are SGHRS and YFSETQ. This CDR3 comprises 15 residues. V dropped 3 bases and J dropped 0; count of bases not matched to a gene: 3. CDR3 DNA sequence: TGCGCCAGCAGCTGGGACAGTGATAGCAATCAGCCCCAGCATTTT. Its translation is CASSWDSDSNQPQHF.

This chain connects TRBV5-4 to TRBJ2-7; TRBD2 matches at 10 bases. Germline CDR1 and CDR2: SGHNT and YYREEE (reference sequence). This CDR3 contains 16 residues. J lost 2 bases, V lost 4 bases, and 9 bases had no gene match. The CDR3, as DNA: TGTGCCAGCAGCCCCGGGACTAGCGCTAACGCCTACGAGCAGTACTTC. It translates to CASSPGTSANAYEQYF.

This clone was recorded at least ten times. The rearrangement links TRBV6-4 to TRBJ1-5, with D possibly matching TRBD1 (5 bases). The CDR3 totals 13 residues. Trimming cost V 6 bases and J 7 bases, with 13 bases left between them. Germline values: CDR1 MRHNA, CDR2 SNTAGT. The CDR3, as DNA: TGTGCCAGCAGCAGGGAGGTGGGCCAGCCCCAGCATTTT. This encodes CASSREVGQPQHF.